Given below is one TCR beta chain in context. The antigen is not known. The sample originates from a study of OX40 agonist ivuxolimab in advanced cancers. Study-level information: A mean age of roughly 66 years, range about 20 to 85, was recorded, and 82.7% were male. General observations from the study: Averaged across samples, CD8+ T cells carried more expanded clones than CD4+ did.

Repertoires were generated with immunoSEQ multiplex PCR, while TCRdb's copy carries only in-frame clones and drops some. The table includes under 80,000 clones, over 75% detected once. Germline V gene lookup returns CDR1 MGHRA and CDR2 YSYEKL. V was pared by 0 bases and J by 6 bases, with 3 bases of the junction left unmatched. This CDR3 has 15 amino acids. Sequencing was performed on CD4+ or CD8+ T cells sorted from blood, taken in a trial of the OX40 agonist ivuxolimab. The receptor was isolated from an adult with an advanced solid tumor such as melanoma, head and neck, liver or kidney cancer. This chain links TRBV4-1 with TRBJ2-1; TRBD2 matches at 9 bases. The chain's CDR3 is CASSQEAGGSNEQFF. DNA for the CDR3: TGCGCCAGCAGCCAAGAAGCGGGAGGTTCCAATGAGCAGTTCTTC.